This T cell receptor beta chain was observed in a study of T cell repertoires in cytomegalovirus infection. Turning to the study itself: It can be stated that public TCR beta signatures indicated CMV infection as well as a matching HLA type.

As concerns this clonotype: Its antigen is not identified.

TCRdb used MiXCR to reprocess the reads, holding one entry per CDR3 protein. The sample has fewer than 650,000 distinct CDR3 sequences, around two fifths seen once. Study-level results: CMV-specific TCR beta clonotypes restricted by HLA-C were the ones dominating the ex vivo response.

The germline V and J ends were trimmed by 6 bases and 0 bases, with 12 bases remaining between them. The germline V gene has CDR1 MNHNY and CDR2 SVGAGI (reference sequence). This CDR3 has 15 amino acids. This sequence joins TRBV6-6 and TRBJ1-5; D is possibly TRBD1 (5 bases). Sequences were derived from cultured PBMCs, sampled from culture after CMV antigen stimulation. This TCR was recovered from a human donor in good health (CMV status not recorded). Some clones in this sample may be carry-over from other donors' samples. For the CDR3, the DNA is TGTGCCAGCAGCCACGAGGGGAATAGCAATCAGCCCCAGCATTTT. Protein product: CASSHEGNSNQPQHF.